The entry below describes one T cell receptor beta chain. The entry originates in a study of T-cell memory formation after mild COVID-19. V lost 0 bases to trimming and J lost 4 bases, with 25 bases between them. Germline V gene lookup returns CDR1 MGHRA and CDR2 YSYEKL. The CDR3 has 19 residues. From the 5' RACE reads, TCRdb called clonotypes with MiXCR, one entry per CDR3 protein. The data hold around 510,000 distinct CDR3 sequences, with about 20% observed a single time. The chain combines TRBV4-1 with TRBJ2-7; the D gene could be TRBD1 or TRBD2 (5 bases each). This TCR was sampled from an adult woman who had mild COVID-19 (a few samples of this study predate the infection). Cell type and time point are not known. The sequenced sample was PBMCs or a T cell subset sorted from them (not recorded which). CDR3 sequence: CASSQDQVPWETESYEQYF. The CDR3 DNA follows: TGCGCCAGCAGCCAAGACCAGGTACCCTGGGAGACAGAGAGTTACGAGCAGTACTTC.